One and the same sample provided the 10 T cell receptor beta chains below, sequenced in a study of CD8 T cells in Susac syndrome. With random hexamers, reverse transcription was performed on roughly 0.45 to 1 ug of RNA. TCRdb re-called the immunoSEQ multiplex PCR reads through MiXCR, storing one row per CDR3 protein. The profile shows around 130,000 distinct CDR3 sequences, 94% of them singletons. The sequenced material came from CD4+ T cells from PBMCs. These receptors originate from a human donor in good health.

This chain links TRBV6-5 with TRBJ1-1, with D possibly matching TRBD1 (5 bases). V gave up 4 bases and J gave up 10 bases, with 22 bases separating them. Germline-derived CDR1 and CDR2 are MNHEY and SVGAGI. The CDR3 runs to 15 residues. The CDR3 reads CASSSTWWGPEGAFF. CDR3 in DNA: TGTGCCAGCAGTTCCACCTGGTGGGGACCCGAGGGAGCTTTCTTT.

The CDR3 spells CASSIVDSSNQPQHF. CDR3 nucleotide sequence: TGTGCCAGTAGTATAGTAGACAGTAGCAATCAGCCCCAGCATTTT. The chain recombines TRBV19 with TRBJ1-5; possible D gene TRBD1, 5 bases. The length of the CDR3 is 15 residues. Deletions cut 1 base from V and 0 bases from J, with 7 bases between. Per germline, CDR1 LNHDA and CDR2 SQIVND (reference sequence). The full variable domain, rest sourced from reference TRBV19 and TRBJ1-5, is DGGITQSPKYLFRKEGQNVTLSCEQNLNHDAMYWYRQDPGQGLRLIYYSQIVNDFQKGDIAEGYSVSREKKESFPLTVTSAQKNPTAFYLCASSIVDSSNQPQHFGDGTRLSIL.

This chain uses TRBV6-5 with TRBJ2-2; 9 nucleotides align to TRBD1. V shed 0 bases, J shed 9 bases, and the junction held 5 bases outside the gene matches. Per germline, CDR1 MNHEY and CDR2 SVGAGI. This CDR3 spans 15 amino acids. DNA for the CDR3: TGTGCCAGCAGTTACTCGACAGGGGGGGACCGGGAGCTGTTTTTT. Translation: CASSYSTGGDRELFF.

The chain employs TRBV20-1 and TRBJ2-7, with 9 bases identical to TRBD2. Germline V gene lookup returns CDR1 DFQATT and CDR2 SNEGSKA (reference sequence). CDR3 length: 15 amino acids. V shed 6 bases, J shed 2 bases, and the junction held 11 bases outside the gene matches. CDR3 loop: CSAKSGAGGTYEQYF. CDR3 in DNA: TGCAGTGCAAAGAGTGGAGCGGGGGGAACCTACGAGCAGTACTTC.

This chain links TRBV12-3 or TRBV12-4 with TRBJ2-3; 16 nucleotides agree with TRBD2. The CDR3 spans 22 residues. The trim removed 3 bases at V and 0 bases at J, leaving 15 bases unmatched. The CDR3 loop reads CASSFEEGLGLAGGRSTDTQYF. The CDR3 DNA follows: TGTGCCAGCAGTTTTGAGGAGGGCTTGGGACTAGCGGGAGGGCGAAGCACAGATACGCAGTATTTT.

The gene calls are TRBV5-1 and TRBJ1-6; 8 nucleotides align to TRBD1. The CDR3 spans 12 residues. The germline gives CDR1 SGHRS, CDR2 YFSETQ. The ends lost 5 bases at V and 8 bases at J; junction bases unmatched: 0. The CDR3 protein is CASRQGDSPLHF. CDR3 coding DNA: TGCGCCAGCAGACAGGGGGATTCACCCCTCCACTTT. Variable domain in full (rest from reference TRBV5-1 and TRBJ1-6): KAGVTQTPRYLIKTRGQQVTLSCSPISGHRSVSWYQQTPGQGLQFLFEYFSETQRNKGNFPGRFSGRQFSNSRSEMNVSTLELGDSALYLCASRQGDSPLHFGNGTRLTVT.

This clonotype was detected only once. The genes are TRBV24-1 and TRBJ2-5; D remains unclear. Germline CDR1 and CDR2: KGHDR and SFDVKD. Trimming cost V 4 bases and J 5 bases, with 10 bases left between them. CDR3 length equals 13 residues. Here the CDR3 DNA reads TGTGCCACCAGTGACTCCTTCCGGGAGACCCAGTACTTC. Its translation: CATSDSFRETQYF.

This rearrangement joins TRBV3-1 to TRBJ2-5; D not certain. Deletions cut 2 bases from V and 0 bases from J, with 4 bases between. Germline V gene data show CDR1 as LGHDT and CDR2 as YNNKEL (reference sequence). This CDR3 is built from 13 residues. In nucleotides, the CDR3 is TGTGCCAGCAGCCAACAGAACCAAGAGACCCAGTACTTC. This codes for CASSQQNQETQYF.

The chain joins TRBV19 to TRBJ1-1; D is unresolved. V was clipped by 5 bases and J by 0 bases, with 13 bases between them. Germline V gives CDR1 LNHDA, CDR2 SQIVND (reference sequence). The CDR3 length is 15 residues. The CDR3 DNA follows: TGTGCCAGTAGTCGCGCCGGTTTGATGAACACTGAAGCTTTCTTT. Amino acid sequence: CASSRAGLMNTEAFF.

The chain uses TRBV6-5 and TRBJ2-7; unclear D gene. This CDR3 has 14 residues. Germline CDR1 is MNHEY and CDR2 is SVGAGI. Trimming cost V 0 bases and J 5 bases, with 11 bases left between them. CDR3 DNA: TGTGCCAGCAGTTACTCGACCACGGCCCACGAGCAGTACTTC. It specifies CASSYSTTAHEQYF.